The entry that follows covers one T cell receptor (beta chain) sequence. The data were obtained in a study of T cells in Graves' hyperthyroidism and ophthalmopathy. Using RNA transcripts as the source, TCR beta CDR3 regions were amplified. The HTBI set primed first-round TCR CDR3 RT-PCR. TCRdb processed the multiplex PCR reads anew with MiXCR; each CDR3 protein has one entry. The sample lists more than 350,000 distinct CDR3 sequences; around 15% were seen once. The V gene lost 6 bases and the J gene lost 0 bases, with 12 bases spanning the gap. Germline V gives CDR1 DFQATT, CDR2 SNEGSKA (reference sequence). The CDR3 totals 15 residues.

J is TRBJ1-6 and V is TRBV20-1; D gene uncertain. The sequence derives from a woman in her sixties with Graves' ophthalmopathy. The sample consisted of blood. The CDR3 DNA is TGCAGTGCAAGGCTCAGGAGCTCCTATAATTCACCCCTCCACTTT. Translating gives CSARLRSSYNSPLHF.